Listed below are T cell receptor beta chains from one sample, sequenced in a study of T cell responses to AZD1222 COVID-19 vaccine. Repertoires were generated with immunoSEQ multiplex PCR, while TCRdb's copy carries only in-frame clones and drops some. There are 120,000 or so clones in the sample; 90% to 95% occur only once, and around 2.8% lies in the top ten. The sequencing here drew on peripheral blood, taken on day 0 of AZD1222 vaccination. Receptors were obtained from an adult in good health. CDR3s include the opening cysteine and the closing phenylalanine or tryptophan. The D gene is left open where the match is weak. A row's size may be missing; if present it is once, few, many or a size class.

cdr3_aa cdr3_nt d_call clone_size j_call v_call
CASSSHRGRERSQPQHF TGTGCCAGCAGTTCTCATAGGGGGCGAGAAAGAAGTCAGCCCCAGCATTTT TRBD1 . TRBJ1-5 TRBV28
CAWSVGLNTEAFF TGTGCCTGGAGTGTCGGCCTGAACACTGAAGCTTTCTTT . . TRBJ1-1 TRBV30
CASSQGRRGLYGYTF TGTGCCAGCAGCCAAGGGAGAAGGGGTTTGTATGGCTACACCTTC . . TRBJ1-2 TRBV3-1/TRBV3-2
CASSPRGNNEAFF TGTGCCAGCTCCCCCAGGGGGAATAATGAAGCTTTCTTT TRBD1 . TRBJ1-1 TRBV11-1
CASSLAATGAIYF TGTGCCAGCAGCCTCGCGGCCACAGGCGCCATATATTTT . . TRBJ1-3 TRBV3-1/TRBV3-2
CASSYTLNTEAFF TGTGCCAGCAGCTACACACTGAACACTGAAGCTTTCTTT . . TRBJ1-1 TRBV5-6
CASSLYHGQGGTEAFF TGTGCCAGCAGCTTATACCACGGACAGGGAGGAACTGAAGCTTTCTTT TRBD1 . TRBJ1-1 TRBV11-2
CASSNNYGYTF TGCGCCAGCAGCAATAACTATGGCTACACCTTC . . TRBJ1-2 TRBV5-1
CASSLSGRKGTGELFF TGTGCCAGCAGCCTAAGCGGGAGAAAAGGCACCGGGGAGCTGTTTTTT TRBD2 . TRBJ2-2 TRBV9
CASSLGTYQPQHF TGTGCCAGCAGTTTAGGGACCTATCAGCCCCAGCATTTT . . TRBJ1-5 TRBV27
CASSTGINSPLHF TGTGCCAGTAGTACAGGGATCAATTCACCCCTCCACTTT . . TRBJ1-6 TRBV19
CASSLGLVGGEQYF TGTGCCAGCAGCTTGGGACTAGTTGGGGGCGAGCAGTACTTC TRBD2 . TRBJ2-7 TRBV11-1
CASSLERTARGVNEKLFF TGTGCCAGCAGTTTGGAGAGGACAGCACGAGGGGTTAATGAAAAACTGTTTTTT . . TRBJ1-4 TRBV27
CASSYPGSGGYTF TGTGCCAGCAGTTACCCAGGAAGCGGCGGCTACACCTTC . once TRBJ1-2 TRBV6-2/TRBV6-3
CASSIGNTIYF TGTGCCAGCAGTATAGGAAACACCATATATTTT . . TRBJ1-3 TRBV12-3/TRBV12-4
CASSPRTDTQYF TGTGCCAGCAGCCCCCGCACAGATACGCAGTATTTT . . TRBJ2-3 TRBV7-8
CASSLTGSNIQYF TGTGCCAGCAGCTTAACAGGGTCAAACATTCAGTACTTC . . TRBJ2-4 TRBV11-3
CASSFMGTSYEQYF TGTGCCAGCAGCTTTATGGGCACCTCCTACGAGCAGTACTTC . . TRBJ2-7 TRBV11-1
CASSLGRLAGGKDTQYF TGCGCCAGCAGCTTGGGGAGACTAGCGGGAGGGAAGGATACGCAGTATTTT TRBD2 . TRBJ2-3 TRBV5-1
CASSGGAGFGPQRNIQYF TGTGCCAGCAGCGGTGGGGCAGGGTTTGGGCCCCAGAGGAACATTCAGTACTTC . . TRBJ2-4 TRBV9
CATSSRLAGNEQFF TGTGCCACCAGCAGCCGACTAGCGGGGAATGAGCAGTTCTTC TRBD2 . TRBJ2-1 TRBV15
CASSIDLEGPYGYTF TGTGCCAGTAGTATCGATTTAGAGGGACCCTATGGCTACACCTTC . . TRBJ1-2 TRBV19
CASSYPGRVGEAFF TGTGCCAGCAGTTACCCGGGTAGGGTCGGTGAAGCTTTCTTT . . TRBJ1-1 TRBV6-5
CASSSRGVGRTNYGYTF TGTGCCAGCAGCTCCCGGGGAGTCGGTAGGACTAACTATGGCTACACCTTC . . TRBJ1-2 TRBV5-8
CASSSAGASGANVLTF TGTGCCAGCAGCTCAGCAGGGGCCTCTGGGGCCAACGTCCTGACTTTC . . TRBJ2-6 TRBV7-3
CASSSPQVSGEGYTF TGTGCCAGTAGTTCCCCTCAGGTTTCGGGGGAAGGCTACACCTTC . . TRBJ1-2 TRBV19
CASSLNRGEKLFF TGTGCCAGCAGTTTAAACAGGGGTGAAAAACTGTTTTTT TRBD1 . TRBJ1-4 TRBV12-3/TRBV12-4
CASSRLAGGYEQYF TGTGCCAGCAGTCGACTAGCGGGAGGCTACGAGCAGTACTTC TRBD2 once TRBJ2-7 TRBV3-1/TRBV3-2
CASSQGVVYSYNEQFF TGCGCCAGCAGCCAAGGGGTCGTCTACTCCTACAATGAGCAGTTCTTC . . TRBJ2-1 TRBV4-1
CASSPPPTGANVLTF TGCGCCAGCAGCCCTCCCCCAACTGGGGCCAACGTCCTGACTTTC . . TRBJ2-6 TRBV4-1
CASSPGTSNEQFF TGTGCCAGCAGTCCCGGGACTAGCAATGAGCAGTTCTTC TRBD2 . TRBJ2-1 TRBV6-5
CAWSSAQGNQPQHF TGTGCCTGGAGTTCGGCACAGGGCAATCAGCCCCAGCATTTT . once TRBJ1-5 TRBV30
CASSLSLAGGNNEQFF TGTGCCAGCAGCTTATCTCTAGCGGGAGGGAACAATGAGCAGTTCTTC TRBD2 . TRBJ2-1 TRBV7-2
CAWSVNEHKQYF TGTGCCTGGAGTGTTAATGAACACAAGCAGTACTTC . . TRBJ2-7 TRBV30
CASSQVFSGGATNEKLFF TGTGCCAGCAGCCAAGTATTTTCGGGAGGCGCAACTAATGAAAAACTGTTTTTT . . TRBJ1-4 TRBV3-1/TRBV3-2
CASSITGTGGSEAFF TGTGCCAGTAGTATTACCGGGACAGGAGGATCAGAAGCTTTCTTT TRBD1 few TRBJ1-1 TRBV19
CASSIRESYGYTF TGTGCCAGTAGTATCCGGGAATCCTATGGCTACACCTTC . . TRBJ1-2 TRBV19
CASGLGAPGNTIYF TGTGCTAGTGGTTTGGGGGCGCCGGGAAACACCATATATTTT . . TRBJ1-3 TRBV12-5
CASSYDRSSNYGYTF TGTGCCAGCAGTTACGACAGGAGTTCTAACTATGGCTACACCTTC . . TRBJ1-2 TRBV6-5
CASSDTGGVNSPLHF TGTGCCAGCAGCGACACAGGGGGGGTTAATTCACCCCTCCACTTT TRBD1 . TRBJ1-6 TRBV25-1
CASSVEGVQPQHF TGTGCCAGCAGCGTAGAGGGGGTTCAGCCCCAGCATTTT . . TRBJ1-5 TRBV9
CASSPPLVGYETQYF TGCGCCAGCAGCCCTCCCCTGGTTGGGTACGAGACCCAGTACTTC . . TRBJ2-5 TRBV5-1
CASSVGYNYGYTF TGTGCCAGCAGCGTAGGCTACAACTATGGCTACACCTTC . . TRBJ1-2 TRBV9
CASSLELAGGGTQYF TGTGCCAGCAGCTTAGAACTAGCGGGAGGTGGGACCCAGTACTTC TRBD2 . TRBJ2-5 TRBV7-8
CASSLGSIQETQYF TGTGCCAGCAGCTTAGGGAGTATCCAAGAGACCCAGTACTTC . . TRBJ2-5 TRBV7-9
CSAAPSTGELFF TGCAGCGCCGCCCCTAGCACCGGGGAGCTGTTTTTT . once TRBJ2-2 TRBV29-1
CASNQGADTQYF TGTGCCAGCAACCAGGGGGCAGATACGCAGTATTTT TRBD1 . TRBJ2-3 TRBV2
CATSVTIGATGNTGELFF TGTGCCACCAGTGTTACCATAGGGGCCACGGGAAACACCGGGGAGCTGTTTTTT . . TRBJ2-2 TRBV24-1
CATSEVGTSLETQYF TGTGCCACCAGTGAGGTCGGGACATCCCTCGAGACCCAGTACTTC . . TRBJ2-5 TRBV24-1
CASTPMGRGGTKAFF TGTGCCAGCACCCCGATGGGCAGGGGAGGGACGAAGGCTTTCTTT . . TRBJ1-1 TRBV5-6
CASSSVDRAGNTIYF TGTGCCAGCAGCTCAGTGGACAGGGCTGGAAACACCATATATTTT TRBD1 . TRBJ1-3 TRBV7-2
CASSQVGASEQYF TGCGCCAGCAGCCAAGTCGGGGCTTCCGAGCAGTACTTC . . TRBJ2-7 TRBV4-1
CASSQVSGVNSPLHF TGTGCCAGCAGCCAAGTCTCAGGTGTTAATTCACCCCTCCACTTT . . TRBJ1-6 TRBV3-1/TRBV3-2
CASSYSPPTGVYNEQFF TGTGCCAGCAGTTACTCGCCCCCGACAGGGGTTTACAATGAGCAGTTCTTC TRBD1 . TRBJ2-1 TRBV6-2/TRBV6-3
CATSRVQVSTDTQYF TGTGCCACCAGCAGAGTTCAGGTCAGCACAGATACGCAGTATTTT . . TRBJ2-3 TRBV15
CASSVGNSGYEQYF TGTGCCAGCAGCGTAGGGAATAGCGGCTACGAGCAGTACTTC . . TRBJ2-7 TRBV9
CASSSQTGYQETQYF TGTGCCAGCAGCTCACAGACAGGGTACCAAGAGACCCAGTACTTC TRBD1 . TRBJ2-5 TRBV7-2
CASSQTVYGYTF TGTGCCAGCAGTCAGACCGTCTATGGCTACACCTTC . once TRBJ1-2 TRBV12-3/TRBV12-4
CATSAGGSGANVLTF TGTGCCACCAGCGCCGGGGGCTCTGGGGCCAACGTCCTGACTTTC . . TRBJ2-6 TRBV24-1
CASSDPTAPYQETQYF TGTGCCAGCAGTGACCCGACGGCCCCATACCAAGAGACCCAGTACTTC . . TRBJ2-5 TRBV2